The next 30 T cell receptor beta chains were all read from a single sample in a study of cytomegalovirus exposure and HLA in healthy donors. PCR used 60 Vbeta primers and 13 Jbeta primers. Using immunoSEQ multiplex PCR, the repertoire was profiled, and TCRdb retains in-frame clones only, with some absent. The profile covers about 190,000 clones, with 80% appearing a single time and around 0.69% taken by the ten largest. Sequencing input: PBMCs. Receptors originate from a boy aged 5 to 17 in good health and CMV-seronegative.

This clone was seen only a few times. This chain joins TRBV7-9 and TRBJ2-3; the D is unclear. Germline V gene lookup returns CDR1 SEHNR and CDR2 FQNEAQ (reference sequence). This CDR3 spans 16 amino acids. The V gene lost 1 base and the J gene lost 0 bases, with 11 bases spanning the gap. The CDR3 DNA is TGTGCCAGCAGCTTAGGGCTCAGCGCTAGCACAGATACGCAGTATTTT. Translating gives CASSLGLSASTDTQYF.

This clone was observed once. V and J are TRBV10-3 and TRBJ1-2; possibly TRBD1 for D (6 bases). The CDR3 contains 16 residues. Germline CDR1 reads ENHRY; CDR2 reads SYGVKD. The V end lost 3 bases, the J end lost 0 bases, and 14 bases lay between the germline ends. The CDR3 spells CAISDLDSKANYGYTF. In DNA form, the CDR3 reads TGTGCCATCAGTGACCTGGACAGCAAAGCTAACTATGGCTACACCTTC.

V usage is TRBV9 and J usage is TRBJ2-3; 11 bases match TRBD2. Germline CDR1 and CDR2: SGDLS and YYNGEE. The CDR3 is 16 amino acids. Trimming cost V 5 bases and J 0 bases; bases outside gene matches: 5. The DNA of the CDR3 is TGTGCCAGCAGTGAGGGGACTAGCGGAAGCACAGATACGCAGTATTTT. It specifies CASSEGTSGSTDTQYF.

CDR3 DNA: TGTGCCAGCAGCCTTTTTACTAGCGGTCCCTCCTACGAGCAGTACTTC. Amino acid sequence: CASSLFTSGPSYEQYF. The V call is TRBV11-1, the J call TRBJ2-5; 8 bases line up with TRBD2. The end of the DNA is better explained by TRBJ2-7, so the J call may be wrong. The CDR3 spans 16 residues. In germline, CDR1 is SGHAT, CDR2 FQDESV (reference sequence).

The V call is TRBV5-4, the J call TRBJ1-2; 7 bases are a match to TRBD1. Germline lookup yields CDR1 SGHNT and CDR2 YYREEE (reference sequence). J was trimmed by 3 bases and V by 2 bases; bases with no gene match: 7. The CDR3 has 15 residues. CDR3 protein: CASSFSGRGDYGYTF. CDR3 bases: TGTGCCAGCAGCTTTTCGGGCAGGGGGGACTATGGCTACACCTTC.

The table lists this clone with a few counts. This chain uses TRBV4-2 with TRBJ2-7; possibly TRBD2 for D (6 bases). This CDR3 spans 16 amino acids. The germline V and J ends were trimmed by 0 bases and 2 bases, with 14 bases remaining between them. Germline CDR1 is LGHNA and CDR2 is YNFKEQ. The CDR3 region has the DNA TGTGCCAGCAGCCAAGAGCCGGGACTCAATGCCTACGAGCAGTACTTC. This codes for CASSQEPGLNAYEQYF.

The J gene is TRBJ1-1, the V gene TRBV5-1, with D tentatively TRBD1 (5 bases). The germline V and J ends were trimmed by 0 bases and 5 bases, with 20 bases remaining between them. CDR3 length: 17 amino acids. The V gene's germline CDR1 is SGHRS and CDR2 YFSETQ. CDR3 DNA sequence: TGCGCCAGCAGCTTGGTGAACTTAGGGCAGGGCGGTACTGAAGCTTTCTTT. This encodes CASSLVNLGQGGTEAFF. Full variable domain (rest looked up from reference TRBV5-1 and TRBJ1-1): KAGVTQTPRYLIKTRGQQVTLSCSPISGHRSVSWYQQTPGQGLQFLFEYFSETQRNKGNFPGRFSGRQFSNSRSEMNVSTLELGDSALYLCASSLVNLGQGGTEAFFGQGTRLTVV.

This clone showed up just a few times. The V gene is TRBV29-1, the J gene TRBJ1-2, with 10 bases that match TRBD1. Germline V gene sequence: CDR1 SQVTM, CDR2 ANQGSEA. Trimming took 2 bases from V and 2 from J; bases not matched to a gene: 8. The length of the CDR3 is 16 residues. The CDR3 DNA follows: TGCAGCGTTGAACCATTGGGACAGGGGTTAAACTATGGCTACACCTTC. Protein: CSVEPLGQGLNYGYTF.

CDR3 amino acids: CASSEGLAGGISYEQYF. CDR3 nucleotide sequence: TGCGCCAGCAGCGAGGGACTAGCGGGAGGGATCTCCTACGAGCAGTACTTC. The chain carries TRBV5-1 and TRBJ2-7; TRBD2 matches at 16 bases. Germline V CDR1 and CDR2: SGHRS, YFSETQ. The CDR3 has 17 amino acids. With V trimmed by 4 bases and J by 0 bases, 4 bases remained unmatched.

This clone came up a few times. The chain couples TRBV5-1 to TRBJ2-7, with D tentatively TRBD2 (5 bases). The CDR3 consists of 15 residues. From germline, CDR1 is SGHRS and CDR2 YFSETQ. V gave up 1 base and J gave up 4 bases, with 15 bases separating them. Written as DNA, the CDR3 is TGCGCCAGCAGCTTGAGTTGGGGAGATGGTTACGAGCAGTACTTC. This gives the protein CASSLSWGDGYEQYF. Variable domain in full (rest from reference TRBV5-1 and TRBJ2-7): KAGVTQTPRYLIKTRGQQVTLSCSPISGHRSVSWYQQTPGQGLQFLFEYFSETQRNKGNFPGRFSGRQFSNSRSEMNVSTLELGDSALYLCASSLSWGDGYEQYFGPGTRLTVT.

The rearrangement links TRBV19 to TRBJ1-2, with 9 bases aligning to TRBD1. This CDR3 region has 17 residues. The junction had 17 bases not matched to a gene; V was cut back by 6 bases and J by 6 bases. Germline lookup yields CDR1 LNHDA and CDR2 SQIVND (reference sequence). The CDR3 protein is CASRQRLGTGMSNGYTF. As DNA, the CDR3 is TGTGCCAGTAGACAGAGACTTGGGACAGGGATGTCGAATGGCTACACCTTC.

This clone was counted a few times. V and J are TRBV7-2 and TRBJ2-2, with D uncertain. Trimming left V 4 bases short and J 9 bases short, with 6 bases between. This CDR3 has 11 amino acids. Germline-derived CDR1 and CDR2 are SGHTA and FQGNSA. In DNA, the CDR3 is TGTGCCAGCAGCTCATTCAGGGAGCTGTTTTTT. Translating gives CASSSFRELFF. Together with reference TRBV7-2 and TRBJ2-2, the CDR3 gives the full variable domain: GAGVSQSPSNKVTEKGKDVELRCDPISGHTALYWYRQSLGQGLEFLIYFQGNSAPDKSGLPSDRFSAERTGGSVSTLTIQRTQQEDSAVYLCASSSFRELFFGEGSRLTVL.

The sample holds a few counts of this clone. The chain combines TRBV5-1 with TRBJ2-1; TRBD2 matches 9 bases. The CDR3 contains 15 residues. V gave up 0 bases and J gave up 5 bases; unmatched junction bases: 3. The germline CDR1 and CDR2 sequences are SGHRS and YFSETQ. CDR3 in DNA: TGCGCCAGCAGCTTGGGACTAGCGGACAACAATGAGCAGTTCTTC. The encoded protein is CASSLGLADNNEQFF.

The J gene is TRBJ2-1, the V gene TRBV5-1; the match to TRBD2 covers 11 bases. Per the germline V gene, CDR1 is SGHRS and CDR2 is YFSETQ. V was pared by 3 bases and J by 4 bases, with 9 bases of the junction left unmatched. The CDR3 runs to 17 residues. This chain's CDR3 is CASSWGRASGGYNEQFF. In DNA, the CDR3 is TGCGCCAGCAGCTGGGGCCGGGCTAGCGGGGGGTACAATGAGCAGTTCTTC.

This chain uses TRBV27 with TRBJ2-2, with 7 bases fitting TRBD1. CDR3 size: 15 residues. Germline V gene sequence: CDR1 MNHEY, CDR2 SMNVEV (reference sequence). The V gene end was trimmed by 3 bases and the J gene end by 4 bases; junction bases not matched to a gene: 5. The CDR3: CASSFRQGGTGELFF. In DNA, the CDR3 is TGTGCCAGCAGTTTCCGACAGGGTGGCACCGGGGAGCTGTTTTTT.

This clone showed up just a few times. This rearrangement joins TRBV5-4 to TRBJ1-3; 7 bases agree with TRBD1. CDR1 and CDR2 from the germline V gene are SGHNT and YYREEE (reference sequence). This CDR3 is 16 amino acids long. V lost 1 base, J lost 6 bases, and 10 bases stayed unmatched. The CDR3 DNA sequence: TGTGCCAGCAGCTTGCGGGGAAGGACAGGAGAAAACACCATATATTTT. Its translation is CASSLRGRTGENTIYF. Drawing the rest from reference TRBV5-4 and TRBJ1-3, the complete variable domain is ETGVTQSPTHLIKTRGQQVTLRCSSQSGHNTVSWYQQALGQGPQFIFQYYREEENGRGNFPPRFSGLQFPNYSSELNVNALELDDSALYLCASSLRGRTGENTIYFGEGSWLTVV.

This chain links TRBV7-9 with TRBJ2-3; 7 bases are a match to TRBD1. The germline CDR1 and CDR2 sequences are SEHNR and FQNEAQ (reference sequence). The CDR3 contains 16 residues. The V gene end was trimmed by 0 bases and the J gene end by 0 bases; junction bases not matched to a gene: 3. CDR3 sequence (DNA): TGTGCCAGCAGCTTAGCCGGACAGGCAAGCACAGATACGCAGTATTTT. This codes for CASSLAGQASTDTQYF.

The genes are TRBV4-3 and TRBJ2-7, with D possibly TRBD2 on 5 matching bases. This CDR3 is built from 15 residues. With 1 base removed from V and 2 bases from J, the gap between germline ends came to 12 bases. The germline gives CDR1 LGHNA, CDR2 YSLEER. CDR3 protein: CASSQGVQTTYEQYF. The CDR3 coding sequence is TGCGCCAGCAGCCAAGGCGTTCAGACTACCTACGAGCAGTACTTC.

This chain connects TRBV7-9 to TRBJ1-1; 8 bases map to TRBD1. Unmatched junction bases numbered 5, after V lost 2 bases and J lost 3 bases. This CDR3 is 15 amino acids long. Germline CDR1 reads SEHNR; CDR2 reads FQNEAQ (reference sequence). CDR3 region: CASSLSTGGDTEAFF. The CDR3 DNA sequence: TGTGCCAGCAGCTTATCCACAGGGGGTGACACTGAAGCTTTCTTT.

The chain uses TRBV6-1 and TRBJ2-7; weak D call: TRBD1 (5 bases). V was cut by 3 bases and J by 3 bases, with 21 bases left in between. Per the germline V gene, CDR1 is MNHNS and CDR2 is SASEGT. There are 17 residues in the CDR3. The CDR3 DNA is TGTGCCAGCAGTGATTCCAGGGTGGCCTACCCCCTCTACGAGCAGTACTTC. It yields the protein CASSDSRVAYPLYEQYF.

The table lists this clone with a count of one. The genes are TRBV5-1 and TRBJ2-1, with 11 positions matching TRBD2. Germline V CDR1 and CDR2: SGHRS, YFSETQ. The CDR3 is 15 residues long. The J segment lost 8 bases and the V segment lost 1 base, leaving 5 bases of the junction unmatched. The CDR3 region has the DNA TGCGCCAGCAGCTTGACTAGCGGGAGTGTCGATGAGCAGTTCTTC. Its protein is CASSLTSGSVDEQFF.

The V call is TRBV9, the J call TRBJ2-1; TRBD2 agrees at 10 bases. Germline CDR1 SGDLS, CDR2 YYNGEE. V shed 4 bases and J 7 bases; nucleotides not matched to a gene: 8. The CDR3 totals 15 residues. The CDR3 region has the DNA TGTGCCAGCAGCCAGCGGGGGGGTGGGGTAAATGAGCAGTTCTTC. It is translated as CASSQRGGGVNEQFF.

The CDR3 sequence: CASSQPGLAAPYF. As DNA, the CDR3 is TGCGCCAGCAGCCAACCTGGACTAGCGGCACCGTATTTT. The chain links TRBV4-1 to TRBJ2-3, with 10 bases aligning to TRBD2. CDR3 length: 13 residues. Germline-derived CDR1 and CDR2 are MGHRA and YSYEKL. Unmatched junction bases numbered 7, after V lost 2 bases and J lost 14 bases.

The chain links TRBV7-9 to TRBJ2-2, with D hard to call. Germline V gene data show CDR1 as SEHNR and CDR2 as FQNEAQ (reference sequence). The CDR3 has 8 amino acids. The germline V and J ends were trimmed by 11 bases and 8 bases, with 3 bases remaining between them. The CDR3 is CALGELFF. The CDR3 DNA sequence: TGTGCCCTGGGGGAGCTGTTTTTT. The variable domain in full, with the rest retrieved from reference TRBV7-9 and TRBJ2-2, is DTGVSQNPRHKITKRGQNVTFRCDPISEHNRLYWYRQTLGQGPEFLTYFQNEAQLEKSRLLSDRFSAERPKGSFSTLEIQRTEQGDSAMYLCALGELFFGEGSRLTVL.

Concerning this clone itself: A junction boundary mismatches the germline segment, possibly from a read error. This sequence joins TRBV5-8 and TRBJ1-2; D might be TRBD1 (6 bases). Per the germline V gene, CDR1 is SGHTS and CDR2 is YDEGEE. The CDR3 covers 15 residues. The CDR3 sequence is CASSLGLMGGATLLF. The CDR3 DNA is TGTGCCAGCAGCTTGGGGTTAATGGGGGGGGCCACTCTGCTCTTC.

The chain uses TRBV19 and TRBJ2-2; no clear D gene. Trimming stripped 6 bases from V and 1 base from J, with 9 bases between. The CDR3 loop spans 14 amino acids. Germline V lookup: CDR1 LNHDA, CDR2 SQIVND (reference sequence). CDR3 loop: CASRDPGNTGELFF. CDR3 coding DNA: TGTGCCAGTAGAGATCCCGGGAACACCGGGGAGCTGTTTTTT.

The sample holds a few counts of this clone. V is TRBV7-2 and J is TRBJ1-2, with D unresolved. Germline V gives CDR1 SGHTA, CDR2 FQGNSA. This CDR3 is built from 15 residues. V shed 2 bases and J shed 2 bases, with 12 bases lying between them. The CDR3 nucleotides are TGTGCCAGCAGCTTACTTGGCAGTCAGAACTATGGCTACACCTTC. This codes for CASSLLGSQNYGYTF.

The count of this clone is one. The chain recombines TRBV19 with TRBJ2-7; 11 positions agree with TRBD1. The germline V gene has CDR1 LNHDA and CDR2 SQIVND (reference sequence). V gave up 3 bases and J gave up 2 bases; unmatched junction bases: 6. This CDR3 contains 16 residues. The CDR3 nucleotides are TGTGCCAGTAGTATGTCAGGACAGGGGGCTGCCTACGAGCAGTACTTC. It encodes CASSMSGQGAAYEQYF.

The chain combines TRBV7-8 with TRBJ1-2; TRBD1 is a possible D gene (5 bases). The CDR3 is 12 amino acids. Germline V gene sequence: CDR1 SGHVS, CDR2 FQNEAQ. V lost 6 bases, J lost 8 bases, and 13 bases lay in between. The CDR3 loop reads CASRDGGEGYTF. DNA of the CDR3: TGTGCCAGCAGAGACGGAGGGGAGGGCTACACCTTC.

The J gene is TRBJ1-1, the V gene TRBV5-6; a weak D match, TRBD1 (6 bases). Looked up from germline, CDR1 is SGHDT and CDR2 is YYEEEE. V lost 9 bases, J lost 4 bases, and 13 bases lay in between. The CDR3 length is 12 residues. The DNA for the CDR3 is TGTGCCACCAGGGGAGCCGGCACTGAAGCTTTCTTT. Translated: CATRGAGTEAFF.